The 6 T cell receptor beta chains in this list originate from one sample, sequenced in a study of blood T cell repertoires in COVID-19. The data were produced by immunoSEQ multiplex PCR, yet TCRdb's version contains in-frame clones alone and is incomplete. In the table there are fewer than 250,000 clones, around 90% of which are singletons. Material: peripheral blood. These receptors were obtained from a man aged 65 to 79 with acute or convalescent COVID-19.

The genes are TRBV6-6 and TRBJ1-5; TRBD1 is a possible D gene (6 bases). Germline V gives CDR1 MNHNY, CDR2 SVGAGI (reference sequence). V lost 6 bases and J lost 7, with 13 bases in between. The CDR3 covers 13 residues. The CDR3 nucleotides are TGTGCCAGCAGCCTCGGACAGACCCAGCCCCAGCATTTT. Amino acid sequence: CASSLGQTQPQHF.

The chain links TRBV7-6 to TRBJ1-1, with a tentative D call TRBD1 (5 bases). CDR1 is SGHVS, CDR2 FNYEAQ, per germline. The CDR3 is 15 residues long. V was clipped by 1 base and J by 0 bases, with 9 bases between them. The CDR3 loop is CASSLGTGVNTEAFF. DNA of the CDR3: TGTGCCAGCAGCTTAGGCACGGGGGTGAACACTGAAGCTTTCTTT.

J is TRBJ2-1 and V is TRBV29-1, with 14 bases that match TRBD2. The CDR3 is 15 amino acids. V dropped 6 bases and J dropped 7; count of bases not matched to a gene: 8. The germline gives CDR1 SQVTM, CDR2 ANQGSEA. The CDR3 here is CSVIMGLAGVNEQFF. Here the CDR3 DNA reads TGCAGCGTCATAATGGGACTAGCGGGAGTAAATGAGCAGTTCTTC.

CDR3 protein: CAISDLSYEQYF. In DNA, the CDR3 is TGTGCCATCAGTGACCTCTCCTACGAGCAGTACTTC. This chain joins TRBV10-3 and TRBJ2-7; D unresolved. Trimming cost V 3 bases and J 0 bases, with 3 bases left between them. There are 12 residues in the CDR3. Germline V lookup: CDR1 ENHRY, CDR2 SYGVKD.

The chain employs TRBV28 and TRBJ1-2; D ambiguous. The CDR3 runs 13 residues. Germline V gene data show CDR1 as MDHEN and CDR2 as SYDVKM. With 6 bases removed from V and 6 bases from J, the gap between germline ends came to 14 bases. The CDR3 bases are TGTGCCAGCAGGAGGCCTGGCGCGAATGGCTACACCTTC. Its protein product is CASRRPGANGYTF.

This clone was observed a handful of times. The rearrangement joins TRBV28 to TRBJ2-7, with TRBD1 as a possible D gene (6 bases). CDR1 MDHEN and CDR2 SYDVKM come from the germline V gene. The length of the CDR3 is 14 residues. Trimming took 5 bases from V and 3 from J, leaving 14 bases between them. The CDR3 nucleotides are TGTGCCAGCAGTACCCGGGACAACCTCTACGAGCAGTACTTC. It yields the protein CASSTRDNLYEQYF.